This T cell receptor beta chain is from a study of T cell repertoires in cytomegalovirus infection. For the study at large: Signatures in public TCR beta sequences pointed to both CMV infection and matching HLA type.

TCRdb called the reads again in MiXCR, with one record for every CDR3 protein. This table has roughly 920,000 distinct CDR3 sequences, about a third appearing once. This clonotype was recorded a few times. Its antigen is currently unknown. Study-level points and caveats: Individuals carrying CMV plus the relevant HLA were identified by cumulative frequency of public TCR beta families. Within the response measured ex vivo, HLA-C-restricted CMV-specific TCR beta clonotypes were dominant.

Sequenced material: cultured CD8+ T cells from PBMCs, taken from culture after CMV antigen stimulation. The receptor was derived from a human donor in good health (CMV status not recorded). Some clones in this sample may be carry-over from other donors' samples.

The CDR3, as DNA: TGTGCCAGCAGTTTGTCGGGACAGTATTACAATGAGCAGTTCTTC. It codes for CASSLSGQYYNEQFF. The J gene is TRBJ2-1, the V gene TRBV28; 7 bases are a match to TRBD1. V was clipped by 3 bases and J by 4 bases; unmatched bases: 6. CDR1 is MDHEN and CDR2 is SYDVKM in the germline V gene. CDR3 length: 15 amino acids.